Presented here are 15 T cell receptor beta chains from one specimen sequenced in a study of CD8 T cells in ankylosing spondylitis. TCRdb reprocessed the 5' RACE reads with MiXCR, giving one entry per CDR3 protein. The sample lists roughly 220,000 distinct CDR3 sequences, about a sixth seen once, with approximately 46% in the top ten. These receptors have no known antigen. Study results and caveats: Characteristic, it appeared, of ankylosing spondylitis blood was a TCR beta motif of several highly homologous variants.

Sequenced sample: blood, either unsorted or a sorted T cell fraction (not recorded which). The receptor source for this set is a male donor with ankylosing spondylitis.

In this sample, this clonotype turned up many times. The rearrangement links TRBV4-1 to TRBJ1-1, with unresolved D. Per germline, CDR1 MGHRA and CDR2 YSYEKL. The CDR3 contains 16 residues. Between the trimmed V and J ends, which lost 0 bases and 3 bases, there was a span of 14 bases. The CDR3 reads CASSQDSGSLYTEAFF. CDR3 sequence (DNA): TGCGCCAGCAGCCAAGATAGCGGCAGTCTCTACACTGAAGCTTTCTTT.

This clonotype was counted between two and nine times. The rearrangement joins TRBV13 to TRBJ2-5, with TRBD1 as a possible D gene (6 bases). The CDR3 runs 15 residues. Trimming pared 1 base from V and 2 bases from J, leaving 11 bases between. In germline, CDR1 is PRHDT, CDR2 FYEKMQ (reference sequence). The DNA for the CDR3 is TGTGCCAGCAGCTTAGCTGGGGGCGGTCAAGAGACCCAGTACTTC. Protein: CASSLAGGGQETQYF.

This clonotype was seen only a few times. The rearrangement uses TRBV28 and TRBJ2-7, with TRBD2 matching 7 bases. With 3 bases clipped from V and 4 bases from J, the junction kept 6 bases outside the gene matches. This CDR3 spans 14 amino acids. CDR1 is MDHEN and CDR2 is SYDVKM in the germline V gene. CDR3 sequence (DNA): TGTGCCAGCAGTTTGCGGGAGTTCCCTTACGAGCAGTACTTC. Amino acid sequence: CASSLREFPYEQYF.

This clonotype has just one count. This rearrangement joins TRBV9 to TRBJ2-6; the D is unclear. Germline CDR1 reads SGDLS; CDR2 reads YYNGEE. V dropped 7 bases and J dropped 0 bases, with 2 bases sitting between them. CDR3 size: 12 residues. The CDR3 is CASGSGANVLTF. DNA for the CDR3: TGTGCCAGCGGCTCTGGGGCCAACGTCCTGACTTTC.

This clonotype was seen a few times. This sequence joins TRBV3-1 and TRBJ2-2; D not resolved. Trimming took 6 bases from V and 4 from J, leaving 18 bases between them. This CDR3 spans 16 amino acids. The V gene's germline CDR1 is LGHDT and CDR2 YNNKEL (reference sequence). As DNA, the CDR3 is TGTGCCAGCAGACGAGCTAGGACGGACGTCACCGGGGAGCTGTTTTTT. Residues: CASRRARTDVTGELFF.

The chain recombines TRBV11-3 with TRBJ2-1; no definite D call. This CDR3 region has 14 residues. In germline, CDR1 is SGHNT, CDR2 YENEEA. Trimming stripped 2 bases from V and 5 bases from J, with 10 bases between. CDR3 bases: TGTGCCAGCAGCTTAAAGGCAGACGACAATGAGCAGTTCTTC. This gives the protein CASSLKADDNEQFF.

The V call is TRBV4-3, the J call TRBJ2-7, with D perhaps TRBD1 (6 bases). CDR1 and CDR2 from the germline V gene are LGHNA and YSLEER. The CDR3 is 15 amino acids. Trimming left V 0 bases short and J 3 bases short, with 12 bases between. In nucleotides, the CDR3 is TGCGCCAGCAGCCAAGATCACGCAGGGGACTACGAGCAGTACTTC. Protein product: CASSQDHAGDYEQYF.

At least ten counts were recorded for this clonotype. The chain uses TRBV29-1 and TRBJ2-7; tentatively, D is TRBD1 or TRBD2 (5 bases each). The CDR3 has 13 amino acids. Germline V lookup: CDR1 SQVTM, CDR2 ANQGSEA. The V and J ends lost 6 bases and 2 bases respectively, with 14 bases between them. The CDR3 bases are TGCAGCGTGGGGACGGTCGACACCTACGAGCAGTACTTC. Translated: CSVGTVDTYEQYF.

The chain joins TRBV5-1 to TRBJ2-5; no clear D gene. The V end lost 4 bases, the J end lost 5 bases, and 15 bases lay between the germline ends. This CDR3 comprises 14 residues. Germline lookup yields CDR1 SGHRS and CDR2 YFSETQ. CDR3 region: CASSLGPLGETQYF. CDR3 sequence (DNA): TGCGCCAGCAGCCTGGGCCCTCTTGGGGAGACCCAGTACTTC. Using reference TRBV5-1 and TRBJ2-5 for the parts outside the CDR3, the full variable domain is KAGVTQTPRYLIKTRGQQVTLSCSPISGHRSVSWYQQTPGQGLQFLFEYFSETQRNKGNFPGRFSGRQFSNSRSEMNVSTLELGDSALYLCASSLGPLGETQYFGPGTRLLVL.

This clonotype was recorded a few times. The V gene is TRBV7-9, the J gene TRBJ1-4, with 9 bases matching TRBD1. CDR3 size: 14 residues. CDR1 and CDR2 (germline): SEHNR, FQNEAQ (reference sequence). V lost 5 bases to trimming and J lost 4 bases; unmatched junction nucleotides: 2. The CDR3 nucleotides read TGTGCCAGCAGCACGGGACAGGGTAATGAAAAACTGTTTTTT. Translated, it gives CASSTGQGNEKLFF.

The V gene is TRBV29-1, the J gene TRBJ2-7, with D perhaps matching TRBD1 or TRBD2 (6 bases each). The CDR3 spans 12 residues. Trimming left V 5 bases short and J 4 bases short, with 12 bases between. Germline values: CDR1 SQVTM, CDR2 ANQGSEA. CDR3: CSVRGPGYEQYF. DNA for the CDR3: TGCAGCGTTCGGGGGCCTGGTTACGAGCAGTACTTC.

In this sample, this clonotype turned up a few times. The V call is TRBV14, the J call TRBJ2-1; possibly TRBD2 for D (6 bases). The germline gives CDR1 SGHDN, CDR2 FVKESK. Trimming left V 4 bases short and J 9 bases short, with 13 bases between. The CDR3 loop spans 13 amino acids. CDR3 in DNA: TGTGCCAGCAGCCTCCCCGGGGGAGTTGAGCAGTTCTTC. Encoded protein: CASSLPGGVEQFF. Based on the CDR3 plus reference TRBV14 and TRBJ2-1, the full variable domain is EAGVTQFPSHSVIEKGQTVTLRCDPISGHDNLYWYRRVMGKEIKFLLHFVKESKQDESGMPNNRFLAERTGGTYSTLKVQPAELEDSGVYFCASSLPGGVEQFFGPGTRLTVL.

V is TRBV6-2 or TRBV6-3 and J is TRBJ2-2, with D uncertain. V lost 7 bases and J lost 6, with 18 bases in between. CDR1 is MNHEY, CDR2 SVGEGT, per germline. This CDR3 contains 15 residues. The CDR3: CASTLRPQVAGELFF. The CDR3 coding sequence is TGTGCCAGCACCCTCCGACCCCAGGTGGCCGGGGAGCTGTTTTTT.

This clonotype was counted a few times. This chain links TRBV20-1 with TRBJ2-1; possibly TRBD1 or TRBD2 for D (5 bases each). The CDR3 sequence is 16 residues long. Germline V CDR1 and CDR2: DFQATT, SNEGSKA (reference sequence). V lost 1 base, J lost 4 bases, and 17 bases lay in between. CDR3 sequence reads: CSARVGPTGGYNEQFF. CDR3 nucleotide sequence: TGCAGTGCTAGAGTGGGACCCACCGGAGGTTACAATGAGCAGTTCTTC.

This clonotype was seen more than once but under ten times. V usage is TRBV7-6 and J usage is TRBJ1-5; maybe TRBD1 (6 bases). This CDR3 is 15 amino acids long. V was shortened by 3 bases and J by 3 bases, with 12 bases between the two germline ends. Germline V CDR1 and CDR2: SGHVS, FNYEAQ. CDR3 in amino acids: CASSFSDSLNQPQHF. As DNA, the CDR3 is TGTGCCAGCAGCTTCTCGGACAGCCTCAATCAGCCCCAGCATTTT.